The 28 T cell receptor beta chains below were found in one sample sequenced in a study of Graves' ophthalmopathy and Graves' hyperthyroidism. The TCR beta CDR3 regions underwent amplification from RNA transcripts. The first round was an RT-PCR with HTBI primers, and the second round was a multiplex PCR. Each CDR3 protein is one row after TCRdb ran MiXCR on the multiplex PCR reads. The top ten hold approximately 39% of the sample, which has about 220,000 distinct CDR3 sequences, about 22% seen once. The material sequenced was peripheral blood. The origin of the receptors is a woman between 45 and 60 years old with Graves' ophthalmopathy.

This clonotype was seen at least ten times. This chain joins TRBV29-1 and TRBJ1-1; D uncertain. This CDR3 is 12 amino acids long. Trimming left V 4 bases short and J 1 base short, with 7 bases between. CDR1 is SQVTM and CDR2 is ANQGSEA in the germline V gene. CDR3 sequence: CSVGEGNTEAFF. As DNA, the CDR3 is TGCAGCGTTGGGGAAGGGAACACTGAAGCTTTCTTT. The complete variable domain, with remaining parts taken from reference TRBV29-1 and TRBJ1-1, reads SAVISQKPSRDICQRGTSLTIQCQVDSQVTMMFWYRQQPGQSLTLIATANQGSEATYESGFVIDKFPISRPNLTFSTLTVSNMSPEDSSIYLCSVGEGNTEAFFGQGTRLTVV.

This clonotype was detected a few times. This rearrangement joins TRBV19 to TRBJ2-7; TRBD2 matches at 12 bases. The CDR3 sequence is 14 residues long. J lost 5 bases, V lost 7 bases, and 6 bases had no gene match. From germline, CDR1 is LNHDA and CDR2 SQIVND (reference sequence). This chain's CDR3 is CASTRLAGDNEQYF. The CDR3, as DNA: TGTGCCAGTACCCGACTAGCGGGAGATAACGAGCAGTACTTC.

This clonotype was seen at least ten times. This chain links TRBV5-1 with TRBJ1-1; D call uncertain. Trimming took 4 bases from V and 1 from J, leaving 14 bases between them. The CDR3 spans 15 residues. Germline assignment: CDR1 SGHRS and CDR2 YFSETQ. CDR3 DNA sequence: TGCGCCAGCAGCCGGCGGCGGAATGAGAACACTGAAGCTTTCTTT. Its translation: CASSRRRNENTEAFF.

This clonotype showed up many times. The chain is built from TRBV20-1 and TRBJ1-5, with D perhaps TRBD1 (6 bases). Germline lookup yields CDR1 DFQATT and CDR2 SNEGSKA (reference sequence). V gave up 5 bases and J gave up 7 bases, with 21 bases separating them. The CDR3 sequence is 15 residues long. CDR3 amino acids: CSAGPGHFGTQPQHF. DNA for the CDR3: TGCAGTGCTGGACCGGGACATTTCGGGACCCAGCCCCAGCATTTT.

This clonotype was recorded many times. The gene calls are TRBV7-9 and TRBJ2-7; D not resolved. CDR1 is SEHNR and CDR2 is FQNEAQ in the germline V gene (reference sequence). Trimming removed 7 bases at V and 4 bases at J, with 14 bases between. The CDR3 length is 13 residues. This CDR3 is CASTSATSYEQYF. The CDR3 nucleotides read TGTGCCAGCACTTCCGCAACTTCGTACGAGCAGTACTTC.

This clonotype was detected ten times or more. The chain recombines TRBV20-1 with TRBJ1-2; D gene unclear. V was shortened by 6 bases and J by 0 bases, with 14 bases between the two germline ends. Germline V gives CDR1 DFQATT, CDR2 SNEGSKA (reference sequence). The CDR3 is 14 residues long. The CDR3 loop reads CSASSAQANYGYTF. In nucleotides, the CDR3 is TGCAGTGCAAGCTCTGCGCAAGCTAACTATGGCTACACCTTC.

In this sample, this clonotype turned up many times. The rearrangement uses TRBV20-1 and TRBJ2-2, with D perhaps TRBD1 (5 bases). V lost 5 bases and J lost 6, with 13 bases in between. This CDR3 contains 13 residues. The V gene's germline CDR1 is DFQATT and CDR2 SNEGSKA (reference sequence). The CDR3 region has the DNA TGCAGTGCTCGTCGACAGCCCGCCGGGGAGCTGTTTTTT. This translates into CSARRQPAGELFF.

This clonotype was observed many times. The chain joins TRBV11-3 to TRBJ2-7; D is possibly TRBD1 or TRBD2 (5 bases each). The V end was cut by 4 bases, the J end by 3 bases, with 10 bases between. This CDR3 contains 13 residues. CDR1 and CDR2 from the germline V gene are SGHNT and YENEEA. As DNA, the CDR3 is TGTGCCAGCAGCTCCGGGGCCTACTACGAGCAGTACTTC. Translation: CASSSGAYYEQYF.

This clonotype appeared many times. V is TRBV20-1 and J is TRBJ2-5; no reliable D call. CDR1 DFQATT and CDR2 SNEGSKA come from the germline V gene (reference sequence). The CDR3 consists of 12 residues. V lost 4 bases to trimming and J lost 0 bases, with 6 bases between them. CDR3 in amino acids: CSATTHQETQYF. The CDR3 nucleotides read TGCAGTGCTACTACTCACCAAGAGACCCAGTACTTC.

This clonotype was seen repeatedly, ten times or more. The chain combines TRBV7-2 with TRBJ2-7, with D tentatively TRBD1 (6 bases). This CDR3 has 14 residues. V was trimmed by 4 bases and J by 0 bases, leaving 10 bases between them. Germline CDR1 and CDR2: SGHTA and FQGNSA. The CDR3 region is CASSSRGDSYEQYF. The CDR3, as DNA: TGTGCCAGCAGCTCCAGGGGCGACTCCTACGAGCAGTACTTC. Supplemented by reference TRBV7-2 and TRBJ2-7, the full variable domain reads GAGVSQSPSNKVTEKGKDVELRCDPISGHTALYWYRQSLGQGLEFLIYFQGNSAPDKSGLPSDRFSAERTGGSVSTLTIQRTQQEDSAVYLCASSSRGDSYEQYFGPGTRLTVT.

At least ten counts were recorded for this clonotype. The chain uses TRBV29-1 and TRBJ2-5; maybe TRBD1 (5 bases). The ends were cut back, 4 bases at V and 4 bases at J, with 16 bases in the middle. In germline, CDR1 is SQVTM, CDR2 ANQGSEA. The CDR3 is made up of 14 amino acids. The CDR3 protein is CSVVRVGDGETQYF. CDR3 nucleotides: TGCAGCGTTGTGCGCGTAGGGGATGGAGAGACCCAGTACTTC.

In this sample, this clonotype turned up many times. The V and J genes are TRBV6-1 and TRBJ1-6; 8 bases agree with TRBD1. The CDR3 runs 15 residues. V lost 4 bases and J lost 12; bases outside the gene matches: 11. The V gene's germline CDR1 is MNHNS and CDR2 SASEGT. The CDR3 coding sequence is TGTGCCAGCAGTGGGTTTGAGACAGGGGTAAGACCCCTCCACTTT. Its protein product is CASSGFETGVRPLHF.

In its sample, this clonotype was seen many times. The chain joins TRBV29-1 to TRBJ2-5; 12 positions agree with TRBD1. J gave up 4 bases and V 6 bases, and 9 bases lay outside the gene matches. Germline V CDR1 and CDR2: SQVTM, ANQGSEA. This CDR3 spans 15 amino acids. The CDR3 protein is CSVLGTGGFGETQYF. CDR3 nucleotides: TGCAGCGTGCTGGGGACAGGGGGCTTCGGAGAGACCCAGTACTTC.

This clonotype has at least ten counts. The chain carries TRBV12-3 or TRBV12-4 and TRBJ2-7; TRBD2 matches at 7 bases. The CDR3 runs to 15 residues. V dropped 7 bases and J dropped 2; count of bases not matched to a gene: 11. Here the CDR3 reads CASTLGPSGTYEQYF. The CDR3 bases are TGTGCCAGCACCCTAGGCCCTAGCGGAACCTACGAGCAGTACTTC.

This clonotype was found a few times. The V and J genes are TRBV15 and TRBJ2-3; 12 bases are shared with TRBD2. The CDR3 totals 15 residues. V shed 3 bases and J 6 bases; nucleotides not matched to a gene: 4. Per the germline V gene, CDR1 is LNHNV and CDR2 is YYDKDF (reference sequence). CDR3 nucleotides: TGTGCCACCAGCAGCGGACTAGCGGGATCGGATACGCAGTATTTT. As protein: CATSSGLAGSDTQYF.

This clonotype was seen ten or more times. This chain connects TRBV6-5 to TRBJ1-1, with D hard to call. Trimming took off 0 bases at V and 0 bases at J, with 8 bases between the two ends. Germline V lookup: CDR1 MNHEY, CDR2 SVGAGI. This CDR3 is built from 15 residues. The DNA for the CDR3 is TGTGCCAGCAGTTACTCGACCCTAATGAACACTGAAGCTTTCTTT. As protein: CASSYSTLMNTEAFF.

This clonotype appeared many times. The chain uses TRBV2 and TRBJ2-6; D not resolved. Germline V CDR1 and CDR2: SNHLY, FYNNEI. V lost 2 bases and J 4 bases, leaving 9 bases between the germline ends. This CDR3 contains 15 residues. CDR3 sequence reads: CASSELGTGANVLTF. Here the CDR3 DNA reads TGTGCCAGCAGTGAACTGGGTACCGGGGCCAACGTCCTGACTTTC.

At least ten counts were recorded for this clonotype. This chain links TRBV6-5 with TRBJ2-6; no clear D. Germline assignment: CDR1 MNHEY and CDR2 SVGAGI. Trimming shortened V by 0 bases and J by 0 bases, and 6 bases separated the two germline ends. This CDR3 spans 16 amino acids. The CDR3 loop is CASSYSWLSGANVLTF. Here the CDR3 DNA reads TGTGCCAGCAGTTACTCATGGCTCTCTGGGGCCAACGTCCTGACTTTC.

This clonotype was seen repeatedly, ten times or more. The chain joins TRBV4-1 to TRBJ2-7; D is undetermined. Trimming pared 0 bases from V and 1 base from J, leaving 10 bases between. The CDR3 sequence is 15 residues long. From germline, CDR1 is MGHRA and CDR2 YSYEKL. Written as DNA, the CDR3 is TGCGCCAGCAGCCAAGATTCACGAGCATCCTACGAGCAGTACTTC. Translating it yields CASSQDSRASYEQYF.

This clonotype was recorded at least ten times. The rearrangement uses TRBV5-1 and TRBJ1-1, with D possibly TRBD1 on 5 matching bases. V gave up 1 base and J gave up 6 bases, with 10 bases separating them. From germline, CDR1 is SGHRS and CDR2 YFSETQ. The CDR3 length is 13 residues. The CDR3 spells CASSLYPGAEAFF. The CDR3, as DNA: TGCGCCAGCAGCTTGTATCCGGGGGCTGAAGCTTTCTTT.

This chain uses TRBV29-1 with TRBJ2-7; 12 bases are shared with TRBD2. Germline CDR1 reads SQVTM; CDR2 reads ANQGSEA. This CDR3 contains 16 residues. V lost 5 bases, J lost 4 bases, and 12 bases stayed unmatched. For the CDR3, the DNA is TGCAGCGTTAGTGCTAGCGGGAGGGACTTTCGGTACGAGCAGTACTTC. Its protein is CSVSASGRDFRYEQYF.

This clonotype has ten or more counts. The V and J genes are TRBV9 and TRBJ2-5; TRBD1 aligns across 9 bases. This CDR3 region has 15 residues. V was clipped by 2 bases and J by 4 bases; unmatched bases: 6. CDR1 SGDLS and CDR2 YYNGEE come from the germline V gene. CDR3 residues: CASSVRQGDVETQYF. DNA of the CDR3: TGTGCCAGCAGCGTCCGACAGGGGGATGTAGAGACCCAGTACTTC.

This clonotype was recorded many times. The chain employs TRBV6-1 and TRBJ1-2; D unclear. Germline lookup yields CDR1 MNHNS and CDR2 SASEGT. This CDR3 spans 11 amino acids. Trimming removed 3 bases at V and 3 bases at J, with 2 bases between. In nucleotides, the CDR3 is TGTGCCAGCAGTGACTACTATGGCTACACCTTC. Its protein is CASSDYYGYTF.

The sample holds many counts of this clonotype. This chain connects TRBV7-9 to TRBJ2-7; 9 nucleotides line up with TRBD1. After removal of 8 bases from V and 3 bases from J, the junction contained 8 bases not matched to a gene. The CDR3 runs to 14 residues. Germline-derived CDR1 and CDR2 are SEHNR and FQNEAQ (reference sequence). The CDR3 DNA reads TGTGCCAGCTACTCACCGGGACAGGGCTACGAGCAGTACTTC. Its translation: CASYSPGQGYEQYF.

This clonotype has ten or more counts. In DNA form, the CDR3 reads TGTGCCAGCAGGGCGACAGGGGGCGATTTTGGCGAGCAGTACTTC. This encodes CASRATGGDFGEQYF. The chain joins TRBV2 to TRBJ2-7; 10 bases match TRBD1. This CDR3 comprises 15 residues. CDR1 is SNHLY and CDR2 is FYNNEI in the germline V gene. V lost 6 bases to trimming and J lost 6 bases; unmatched junction nucleotides: 11.

This clonotype was seen repeatedly, ten times or more. V is TRBV24-1 and J is TRBJ2-7, with 9 bases that match TRBD1. Germline CDR1 reads KGHDR; CDR2 reads SFDVKD. CDR3 length equals 16 residues. With 4 bases clipped from V and 1 base from J, the junction kept 7 bases outside the gene matches. The CDR3 nucleotides read TGTGCCACCAGTGACCACGCGGGACAGGGTTCCTACGAGCAGTACTTC. Its protein is CATSDHAGQGSYEQYF.

This clonotype was seen repeatedly, ten times or more. The chain joins TRBV4-1 to TRBJ1-2, with TRBD1 matching over 7 bases. J was trimmed by 5 bases and V by 5 bases; bases with no gene match: 11. The CDR3 loop spans 15 amino acids. Germline-derived CDR1 and CDR2 are MGHRA and YSYEKL. The CDR3 DNA reads TGCGCCAGCAGCTCTACCCGCGGGACAGCTTATGGCTACACCTTC. Its translation is CASSSTRGTAYGYTF.

This clonotype was detected many times. DNA for the CDR3: TGTGCCAGCAGTGGCCAGAGGGGTGGGATAGGCGGGGAGCTGTTTTTT. Protein: CASSGQRGGIGGELFF. This chain connects TRBV6-1 to TRBJ2-2; the D gene could be TRBD1 or TRBD2 (5 bases each). Germline V gene sequence: CDR1 MNHNS, CDR2 SASEGT. The CDR3 covers 16 residues. V gave up 4 bases and J gave up 7 bases, with 19 bases separating them.